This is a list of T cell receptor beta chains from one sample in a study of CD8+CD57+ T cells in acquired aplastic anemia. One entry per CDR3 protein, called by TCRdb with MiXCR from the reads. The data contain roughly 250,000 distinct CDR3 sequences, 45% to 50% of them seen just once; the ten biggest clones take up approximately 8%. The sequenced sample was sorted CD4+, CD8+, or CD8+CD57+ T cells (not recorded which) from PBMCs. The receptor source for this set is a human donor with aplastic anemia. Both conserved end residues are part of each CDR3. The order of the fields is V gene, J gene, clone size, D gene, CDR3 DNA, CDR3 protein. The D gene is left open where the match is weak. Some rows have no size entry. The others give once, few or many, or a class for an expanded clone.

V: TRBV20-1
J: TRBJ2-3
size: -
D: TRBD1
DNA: TGCAGTGCCGGGACAGTGGCAGATACGCAGTATTTT
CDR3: CSAGTVADTQYF

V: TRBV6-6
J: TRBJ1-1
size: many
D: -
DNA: TGTGCCAGCAGCCCACGTCGACATAGAGGTGAAGCTTTCTTT
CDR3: CASSPRRHRGEAFF

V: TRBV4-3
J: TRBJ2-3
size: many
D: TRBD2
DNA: TGTGCCAGCAGCCAAAGGACTAGCGGGGGGGGCACAGATACGCAGTATTTT
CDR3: CASSQRTSGGGTDTQYF

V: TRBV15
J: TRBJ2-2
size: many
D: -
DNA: TGTGCCACCAGCAGAGATTCAGGGAACACCGGGGAGCTGTTTTTT
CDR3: CATSRDSGNTGELFF

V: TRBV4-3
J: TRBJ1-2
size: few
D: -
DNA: TGCGCCAGCAGCCAAGACGGGGGGGGCTACACCTTC
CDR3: CASSQDGGGYTF

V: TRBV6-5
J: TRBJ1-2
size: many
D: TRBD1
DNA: TGTGCCAGCACGACAGGGGGAGAAAACTATGGCTACACCTTC
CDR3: CASTTGGENYGYTF

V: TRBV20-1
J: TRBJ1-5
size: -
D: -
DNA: -
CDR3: CSARTYSGTAYNEQFFGPGTRHF

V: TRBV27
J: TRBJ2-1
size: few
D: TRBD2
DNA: TGTGCCAGCAGCTGGGTGGGAGGACTAGGATTCAATGAGCAGTTCTTC
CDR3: CASSWVGGLGFNEQFF

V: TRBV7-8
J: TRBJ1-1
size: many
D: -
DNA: TGTGCCAGCAGCTTAGCTCTGAAAAGCGAAGCTTTCTTT
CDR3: CASSLALKSEAFF

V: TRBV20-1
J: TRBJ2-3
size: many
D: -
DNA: TGCAGTGCTAGAGTTGGGGGGCGATGGGTCGGACAGGCCAACACAGATACGCAGTATTTT
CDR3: CSARVGGRWVGQANTDTQYF

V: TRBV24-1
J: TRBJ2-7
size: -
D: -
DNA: TGTGCCGCGGGACGTGCGGGAACCTACGAGCAGTACTTC
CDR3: CAAGRAGTYEQYF

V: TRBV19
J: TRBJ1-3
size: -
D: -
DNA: TGTGTCAGTAGTCGAGTGGGTGAAAACACCATATATTTT
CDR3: CVSSRVGENTIYF

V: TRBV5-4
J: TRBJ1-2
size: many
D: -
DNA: TGTGCCAGCAGCTTGGGACAGCTCTATGGCTACACCTTC
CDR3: CASSLGQLYGYTF

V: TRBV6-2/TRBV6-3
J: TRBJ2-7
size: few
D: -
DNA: TGTGCCAGCAGCCCCGACAGGAACGAGCAGTACTTC
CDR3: CASSPDRNEQYF

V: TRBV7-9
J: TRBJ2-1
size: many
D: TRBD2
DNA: TGTGCCAGCAGCCCTATGTTAGCGGGACACGGCCCCTCCTACAATGAGCAGTTCTTC
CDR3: CASSPMLAGHGPSYNEQFF

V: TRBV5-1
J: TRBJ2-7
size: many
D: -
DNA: TGCGCCAGCAGCTTTCGGGGTTGGTACGAGCAGTACTTC
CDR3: CASSFRGWYEQYF

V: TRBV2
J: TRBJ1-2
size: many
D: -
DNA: TGTGCCAGCAGTGAAGCCTCATATGGCTACACCTTC
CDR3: CASSEASYGYTF

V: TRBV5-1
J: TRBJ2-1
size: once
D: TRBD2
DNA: TGCGCCAGCAGCGCACTAGCGAACAATGGGCAGTTCTTC
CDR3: CASSALANNGQFF

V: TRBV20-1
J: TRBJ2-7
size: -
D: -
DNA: TGCAGTGCTAGAGACTTGGCGGGGAGCTCCTACGGGCAGTACTTC
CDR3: CSARDLAGSSYGQYF

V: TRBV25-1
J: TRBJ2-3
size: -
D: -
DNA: TGTGCCAGCAGCTCCTTAATGGGGGTCGGGTCCGCGGATACGCAGTATTTT
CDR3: CASSSLMGVGSADTQYF

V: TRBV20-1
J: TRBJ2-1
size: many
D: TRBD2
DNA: TGCAGTGCTAGGGAAGCGGGAGCTTCCTACAATGAGCAGTTCTTC
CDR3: CSAREAGASYNEQFF

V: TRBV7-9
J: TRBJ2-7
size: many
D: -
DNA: TGTGCCAGCAGCTTTTCGGGGCCCCAGGAGCAGTACTTC
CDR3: CASSFSGPQEQYF

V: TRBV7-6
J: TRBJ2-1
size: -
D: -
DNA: TGTGCCAGCAGCTTAATCGGGTTAAGCTCCTACAATGAGCAGTTCTTC
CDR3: CASSLIGLSSYNEQFF

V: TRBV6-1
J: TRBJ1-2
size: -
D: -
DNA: TGTGCCAGCAGTGATGGGGGTGGAGGTCCTGGCTACACCTTC
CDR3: CASSDGGGGPGYTF

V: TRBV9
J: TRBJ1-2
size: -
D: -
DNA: TGTGCCAGCAGCGTAGCTACGGGGGGAGCTAACTATGGCTACACCTTC
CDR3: CASSVATGGANYGYTF

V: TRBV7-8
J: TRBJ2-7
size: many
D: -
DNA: TGTGCCAGCAGCTTAGTGGGCGGATGGGGGCAGGGGGGGTACGAGCAGTACTTC
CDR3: CASSLVGGWGQGGYEQYF

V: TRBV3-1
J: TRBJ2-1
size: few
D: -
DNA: TGTGCCAGCAGCCAATACAAGACGAATGAGCAGTTCTTC
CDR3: CASSQYKTNEQFF

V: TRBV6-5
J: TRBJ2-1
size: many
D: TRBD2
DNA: TGTGCCTCCACTTCTAGCGGGAGTTACAATGAGCAGTTCTTC
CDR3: CASTSSGSYNEQFF

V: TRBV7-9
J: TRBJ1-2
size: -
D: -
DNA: TGTGCCAGCAGCCTGACCCTTAACTATGGCTACACCTTC
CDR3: CASSLTLNYGYTF

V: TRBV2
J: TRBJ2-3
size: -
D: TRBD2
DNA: TGTGCCAGCAGTGAGAGACTAGCGGGAGTGAGTGACACAGATACGCAGTATTTT
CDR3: CASSERLAGVSDTDTQYF

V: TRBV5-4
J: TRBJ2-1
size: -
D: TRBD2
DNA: TGTGCCAGCAGCTTGTTGATTTGGCGGGAGGGCCGCGATGAGCAGTTCTTC
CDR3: CASSLLIWREGRDEQFF

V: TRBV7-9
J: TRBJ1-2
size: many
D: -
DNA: TGTGCCAGCAGCTCAAGACAAGAGACGGCGATTAACTATGGCTACACCTTC
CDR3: CASSSRQETAINYGYTF

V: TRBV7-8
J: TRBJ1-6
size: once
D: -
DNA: TGTGCCAGCAGCTTAGTGGGGAACAATTCACCCCTCCACTTT
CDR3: CASSLVGNNSPLHF

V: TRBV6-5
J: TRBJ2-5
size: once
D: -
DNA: TGTGCCAGCAGCCTCAAGTCGGGAACCCAGTACTTC
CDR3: CASSLKSGTQYF

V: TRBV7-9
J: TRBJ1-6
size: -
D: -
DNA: TGTGCCAGCAGGGGGGAATCACCCCTCCACTTT
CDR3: CASRGESPLHF

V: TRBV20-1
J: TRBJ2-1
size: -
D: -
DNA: TGCAGTGCTAGCGGGGGATCCGCTTCCTACAATGAGCAGTTCTTC
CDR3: CSASGGSASYNEQFF

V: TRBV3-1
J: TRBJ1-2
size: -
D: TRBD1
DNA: TGTGCCAGCAGCCAAGACGGGGACAGGGCCTATGGCTACACCTTC
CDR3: CASSQDGDRAYGYTF

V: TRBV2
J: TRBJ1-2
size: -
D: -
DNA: TGTGCCGCCGCCAGGCTGAGCTATGGCTACACCTTC
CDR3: CAAARLSYGYTF

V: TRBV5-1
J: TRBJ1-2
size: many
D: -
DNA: TGCGCCAGCAGCTGGATCAGGGAGAGGGATGGCTACACCTTC
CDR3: CASSWIRERDGYTF

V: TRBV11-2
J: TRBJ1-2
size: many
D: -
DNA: TGTGCCAGCAGTCAGGAGGTTAGGTTAGGATACACCTTC
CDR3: CASSQEVRLGYTF

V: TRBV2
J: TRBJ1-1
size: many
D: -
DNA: TGTGCCAGCAGTGTCGGGGAAGCCACTGAAGCTTTCTTT
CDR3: CASSVGEATEAFF

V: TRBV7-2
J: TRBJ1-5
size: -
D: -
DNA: TGTGCCGGCAGCGGTAGGGTGGGGGGGGATCAGCCCCAGCATTTT
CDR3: CAGSGRVGGDQPQHF

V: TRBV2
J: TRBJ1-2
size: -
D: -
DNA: TGTGCCAGCAGTGCTGAGGTTAACGAGGGCTACACCTTC
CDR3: CASSAEVNEGYTF

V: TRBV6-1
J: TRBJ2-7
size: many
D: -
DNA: TGTGCCAGTGGACTCGGTAACTACGAGCAGTACTTC
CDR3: CASGLGNYEQYF

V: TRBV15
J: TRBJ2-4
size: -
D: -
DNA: TGTGCCACCAGCAGAGATCAATTGGGCATTCAGTACTTC
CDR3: CATSRDQLGIQYF

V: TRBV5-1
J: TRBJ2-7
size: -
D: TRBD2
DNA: TGCGCCAGCAGCTCCGGACTTACTCCGGGACTAGCGGGCGAGCAGTACTTC
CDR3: CASSSGLTPGLAGEQYF

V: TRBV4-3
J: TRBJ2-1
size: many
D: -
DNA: TGCGCCAGCAGTCATAGGGCGGACTCCTACAATGAGCAGTTCTTC
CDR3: CASSHRADSYNEQFF

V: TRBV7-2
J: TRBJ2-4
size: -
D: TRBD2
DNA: TGTGCCAGCAGCAGAGGACTAGCGGAAGTCCTAGCCAAAAACATCCAGTACTTC
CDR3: CASSRGLAEVLAKNIQYF

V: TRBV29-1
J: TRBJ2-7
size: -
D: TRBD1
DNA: TGCAGCGTTGGGACAGGGCCCTACGAGCAGTACTTC
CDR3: CSVGTGPYEQYF

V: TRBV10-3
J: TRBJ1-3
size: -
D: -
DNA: TGTGCCATCAGTGAGAGGGGCTCACTCTCTGGAAACACCATATATTTT
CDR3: CAISERGSLSGNTIYF

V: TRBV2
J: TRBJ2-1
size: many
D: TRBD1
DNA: TGTGCCAGCAGCCCAGGGACAGGGGGAGATGAGCAGTTCTTC
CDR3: CASSPGTGGDEQFF

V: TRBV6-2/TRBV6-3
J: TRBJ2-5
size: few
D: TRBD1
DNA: TGTGCCAGCAGTTACGCGACAGGGGTAGAGACCCAGTACTTC
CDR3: CASSYATGVETQYF

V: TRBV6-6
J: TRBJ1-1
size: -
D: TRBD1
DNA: TGTGCCAGCAGTGTAAACAGGGGAGGGCACACTGAAGCTTTCTTT
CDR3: CASSVNRGGHTEAFF

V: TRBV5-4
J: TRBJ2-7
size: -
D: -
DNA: TGTGCCAGCAGCTTGGCCGGGGGGACATCGTCCTACGAGCAGTACTTC
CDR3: CASSLAGGTSSYEQYF

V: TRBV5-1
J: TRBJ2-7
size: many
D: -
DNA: TGCGCCAGCAGCTTTCCCTACCCCTACGAGCAGTACTTC
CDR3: CASSFPYPYEQYF

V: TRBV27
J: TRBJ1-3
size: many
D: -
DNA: TGTGCCAGCAGTAACCAGGGCTATGGAAACACCATATATTTT
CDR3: CASSNQGYGNTIYF

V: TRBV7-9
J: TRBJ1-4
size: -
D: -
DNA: TGTGCCAGCAGCTTACCCGGGATCGCTGGGGAAAAACTGTTTTTT
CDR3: CASSLPGIAGEKLFF

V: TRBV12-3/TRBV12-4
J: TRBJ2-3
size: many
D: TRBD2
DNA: TGTGCCAGCCAGACTAGCGGGAGGACAGATACGCAGTATTTT
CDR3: CASQTSGRTDTQYF